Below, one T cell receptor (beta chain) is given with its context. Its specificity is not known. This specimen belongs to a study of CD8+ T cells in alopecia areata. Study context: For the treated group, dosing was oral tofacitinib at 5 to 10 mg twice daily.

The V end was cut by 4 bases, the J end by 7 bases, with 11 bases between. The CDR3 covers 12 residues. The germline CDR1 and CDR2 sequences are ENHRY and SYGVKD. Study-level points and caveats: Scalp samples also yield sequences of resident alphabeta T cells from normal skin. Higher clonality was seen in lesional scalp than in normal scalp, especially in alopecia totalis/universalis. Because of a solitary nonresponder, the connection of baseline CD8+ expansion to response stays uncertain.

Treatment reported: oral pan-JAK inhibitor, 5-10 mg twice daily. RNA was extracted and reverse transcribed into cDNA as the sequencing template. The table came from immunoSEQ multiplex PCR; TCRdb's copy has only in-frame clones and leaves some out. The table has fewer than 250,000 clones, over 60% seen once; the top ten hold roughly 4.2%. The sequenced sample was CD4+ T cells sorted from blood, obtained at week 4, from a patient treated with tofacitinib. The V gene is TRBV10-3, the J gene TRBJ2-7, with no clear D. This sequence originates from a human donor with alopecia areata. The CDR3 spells CAISVYSGEQYF. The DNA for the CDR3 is TGTGCCATCAGTGTTTATAGTGGGGAGCAGTACTTC.